This passage covers 28 T cell receptor beta chains from one sample sequenced in a study of cytomegalovirus exposure and HLA in healthy donors (dated by TCRdb to the late 2010s). The method was the immunoSEQ multiplex PCR assay. The multiplex PCR relied on a mix of 60 forward primers for TCR Vbeta segments and 13 reverse primers for TCR Jbeta segments. TCRdb mirrors the immuneACCESS table, restricted to in-frame sequences. Some clones are absent from its copies; in checked studies, under half trace to an unresolved V gene, and the reason for the others is unknown. The sample table shows around 100,000 clones, and 65% to 75% are seen once. About 4.4% of the sample is held by the ten biggest clonotypes. The sequenced sample consisted of PBMCs. These receptors originate from a woman aged 18-30 years in good health and CMV-seropositive.

This chain links TRBV7-6 with TRBJ2-7; 8 bases fit TRBD2. V dropped 5 bases and J dropped 1; count of bases not matched to a gene: 10. The CDR3 extends over 16 amino acids. Germline V gene data show CDR1 as SGHVS and CDR2 as FNYEAQ. The DNA for the CDR3 is TGTGCCAGCAGCCGTCCTCTAGGGACTAGTTCCTACGAGCAGTACTTC. This sequence encodes CASSRPLGTSSYEQYF. Full variable domain (outside the CDR3, taken from reference TRBV7-6 and TRBJ2-7): GAGVSQSPRYKVTKRGQDVALRCDPISGHVSLYWYRQALGQGPEFLTYFNYEAQQDKSGLPNDRFSAERPEGSISTLTIQRTEQRDSAMYRCASSRPLGTSSYEQYFGPGTRLTVT.

This clone came up a few times. The chain is built from TRBV14 and TRBJ1-5, with D possibly being TRBD1 (5 bases). Germline CDR1 reads SGHDN; CDR2 reads FVKESK. The V gene lost 1 base and the J gene lost 6 bases, with 7 bases spanning the gap. The CDR3 contains 13 residues. The CDR3 here is CASSQGGAQPQHF. The DNA of the CDR3 is TGTGCCAGCAGCCAAGGCGGGGCTCAGCCCCAGCATTTT.

The chain employs TRBV19 and TRBJ2-7; TRBD2 might be the D (5 bases). V shed 4 bases and J shed 3 bases, with 7 bases lying between them. CDR3 length equals 12 residues. CDR1 and CDR2 (germline): LNHDA, SQIVND (reference sequence). The CDR3: CASSTGYYEQYF. The CDR3 DNA sequence: TGTGCCAGTAGTACGGGGTACTACGAGCAGTACTTC.

The V and J genes are TRBV6-5 and TRBJ2-7, with 7 bases that match TRBD2. CDR1 is MNHEY, CDR2 SVGAGI, per germline. V lost 5 bases and J lost 2; bases outside the gene matches: 3. The CDR3 runs 13 residues. The CDR3 region is CASSTAGAYEQYF. The CDR3 DNA reads TGTGCCAGCAGTACGGCGGGGGCCTACGAGCAGTACTTC.

This clone was recorded once. V gene TRBV25-1 combines with J gene TRBJ1-2, with D uncertain. The CDR3 is 12 amino acids. In germline, CDR1 is MGHDK, CDR2 SYGVNS. V was trimmed by 2 bases and J by 4 bases, leaving 5 bases between them. CDR3 bases: TGTGCCAGCAGTGAAAACAGCTATGGCTACACCTTC. Translation: CASSENSYGYTF.

This rearrangement joins TRBV2 to TRBJ1-2, with 9 positions matching TRBD1. Germline values: CDR1 SNHLY, CDR2 FYNNEI. V lost 9 bases to trimming and J lost 4 bases; unmatched junction nucleotides: 6. The CDR3 loop spans 13 amino acids. The CDR3 sequence is CARGDRASYGYTF. The CDR3 DNA reads TGTGCCAGGGGGGACAGGGCATCCTATGGCTACACCTTC.

V is TRBV9 and J is TRBJ2-7; 9 bases agree with TRBD2. The V gene end was trimmed by 0 bases and the J gene end by 7 bases; junction bases not matched to a gene: 8. Per the germline V gene, CDR1 is SGDLS and CDR2 is YYNGEE. The CDR3 runs to 15 residues. Here the CDR3 reads CASSVVAGGWEEQYF. The CDR3 DNA follows: TGTGCCAGCAGCGTAGTTGCGGGAGGGTGGGAGGAGCAGTACTTC.

This clone has more than one count but fewer than ten. The chain combines TRBV19 with TRBJ2-5, with 8 positions matching TRBD2. From germline, CDR1 is LNHDA and CDR2 SQIVND (reference sequence). The CDR3 consists of 15 residues. V lost 2 bases to trimming and J lost 5 bases; unmatched junction nucleotides: 7. The CDR3 loop reads CASSIQAGVPETQYF. The DNA of the CDR3 is TGTGCCAGTAGTATACAAGCGGGAGTCCCCGAGACCCAGTACTTC.

A few counts support this clone. The chain couples TRBV29-1 to TRBJ1-2; TRBD1 might be the D (6 bases). Germline CDR1 is SQVTM and CDR2 is ANQGSEA. The CDR3 is 16 amino acids. V lost 3 bases, J lost 4 bases, and 21 bases lay in between. The CDR3 DNA reads as TGCAGCGTTGATAAGGCTTCCACAGGGTTCGGCTATGGCTACACCTTC. Residues: CSVDKASTGFGYGYTF.

The chain couples TRBV6-5 to TRBJ2-1; D possibly corresponds to TRBD1 (6 bases). This CDR3 is built from 14 residues. Trimming removed 4 bases from V and 6 bases from J, with 13 bases in between. Germline CDR1 MNHEY, CDR2 SVGAGI. Here the CDR3 reads CASSSDSGANEQFF. The CDR3 coding sequence is TGTGCCAGCAGTTCGGACAGTGGGGCCAATGAGCAGTTCTTC.

This clone was counted a single time. The chain carries TRBV14 and TRBJ2-7, with a possible D match to TRBD2 (6 bases). Germline V CDR1 and CDR2: SGHDN, FVKESK. V lost 4 bases to trimming and J lost 5 bases, with 21 bases between them. CDR3 length: 16 residues. The CDR3 DNA reads as TGTGCCAGCAGCCCTGGTAGCAGGGCGGGATTCGACGAGCAGTACTTC. It codes for CASSPGSRAGFDEQYF.

The chain carries TRBV6-6 and TRBJ1-2, with TRBD1 identical over 9 bases. The CDR3 loop spans 15 amino acids. The germline V gene encodes CDR1 MNHNY and CDR2 SVGAGI (reference sequence). The V segment lost 0 bases and the J segment 4 bases; nucleotides outside the gene matches: 3. Here the CDR3 DNA reads TGTGCCAGCAGTTACTCAACAGGGGGCTCCTATGGCTACACCTTC. It translates to CASSYSTGGSYGYTF.

The chain combines TRBV2 with TRBJ1-1; D remains ambiguous. The CDR3 has 15 amino acids. Trimming pared 1 base from V and 3 bases from J, leaving 12 bases between. The V gene's germline CDR1 is SNHLY and CDR2 FYNNEI. CDR3 in DNA: TGTGCCAGCAGTGAAGAAAACTCCATGGACACTGAAGCTTTCTTT. This sequence encodes CASSEENSMDTEAFF.

The rearrangement links TRBV5-1 to TRBJ1-4; no clear D. Germline loops: CDR1 SGHRS, CDR2 YFSETQ. The germline V and J ends were trimmed by 1 base and 4 bases, with 11 bases remaining between them. The CDR3 spans 15 residues. The CDR3 region has the DNA TGCGCCAGCAGCTTGTGGGGAGAATTTAATGAAAAACTGTTTTTT. It translates to CASSLWGEFNEKLFF.

There are a few counts of this clone. The chain couples TRBV6-5 to TRBJ1-1; TRBD1 is a possible D gene (5 bases). V was clipped by 2 bases and J by 4 bases, with 17 bases between them. Germline V lookup: CDR1 MNHEY, CDR2 SVGAGI. The CDR3 consists of 16 residues. CDR3 protein: CASSYGIGGASTEAFF. The CDR3 bases are TGTGCCAGCAGTTACGGTATTGGAGGGGCAAGCACTGAAGCTTTCTTT.

CDR3 residues: CASSGIAHEQFF. Written as DNA, the CDR3 is TGTGCCAGCAGCGGCATAGCCCACGAGCAGTTCTTC. The chain recombines TRBV27 with TRBJ2-1; D gene unclear. The V and J ends lost 6 bases and 10 bases respectively, with 13 bases between them. Germline lookup yields CDR1 MNHEY and CDR2 SMNVEV (reference sequence). The CDR3 length is 12 residues.

The chain carries TRBV7-2 and TRBJ2-2; no reliable D call. This CDR3 region has 14 residues. CDR1 and CDR2 (germline): SGHTA, FQGNSA. Trimming left V 1 base short and J 7 bases short, with 10 bases between. CDR3 residues: CASSLGLSDGELFF. The CDR3 nucleotides are TGTGCCAGCAGCTTAGGGCTCTCCGACGGGGAGCTGTTTTTT.

V usage is TRBV30 and J usage is TRBJ2-4; 7 bases line up with TRBD2. The CDR3 totals 15 residues. J lost 8 bases, V lost 0 bases, and 10 bases had no gene match. Germline-derived CDR1 and CDR2 are GTSNPN and SVGIG (reference sequence). The chain's CDR3 is CAWSVRTRNGHIQYF. Written as DNA, the CDR3 is TGTGCCTGGAGTGTCCGGACTAGAAACGGGCACATTCAGTACTTC.

The chain carries TRBV7-8 and TRBJ2-6, with D tentatively TRBD1 (6 bases). The CDR3 has 18 amino acids. Germline V gene data show CDR1 as SGHVS and CDR2 as FQNEAQ. The V end lost 6 bases, the J end lost 0 bases, and 18 bases lay between the germline ends. The CDR3 is CASRRGSGLSSGANVLTF. CDR3 in DNA: TGTGCCAGCAGGAGGGGGAGTGGACTTTCCTCTGGGGCCAACGTCCTGACTTTC.

The genes are TRBV11-2 and TRBJ2-5; D gene ambiguous. V lost 2 bases to trimming and J lost 5 bases, with 3 bases between them. From germline, CDR1 is SGHAT and CDR2 FQNNGV. This CDR3 is 11 amino acids long. This chain's CDR3 is CASSLSETQYF. In DNA, the CDR3 is TGTGCCAGCAGCTTATCGGAGACCCAGTACTTC.

The chain is built from TRBV7-8 and TRBJ1-2; no definite D call. Trimming removed 2 bases from V and 3 bases from J, with 19 bases in between. CDR3 length equals 17 residues. CDR1 SGHVS and CDR2 FQNEAQ come from the germline V gene. In DNA form, the CDR3 reads TGTGCCAGCAGCTTAAGAAAAGTCCCCGGCGGGGACTATGGCTACACCTTC. As protein: CASSLRKVPGGDYGYTF. Variable domain in full (rest from reference TRBV7-8 and TRBJ1-2): GAGVSQSPRYKVAKRGQDVALRCDPISGHVSLFWYQQALGQGPEFLTYFQNEAQLDKSGLPSDRFFAERPEGSVSTLKIQRTQQEDSAVYLCASSLRKVPGGDYGYTFGSGTRLTVV.

About this clone itself: A read error may produce the germline difference seen at one junction end. This chain uses TRBV7-7 with TRBJ2-1; TRBD2 matches at 9 bases. CDR1 is SSHAT, CDR2 FNYEAQ, per germline (reference sequence). CDR3 length equals 15 residues. The CDR3 DNA follows: TGTGCTAGCAGCCAGCGGGAGGCTCCGGGCAATGAGCAGTTCTTC. Protein sequence: CASSQREAPGNEQFF.

The chain carries TRBV10-3 and TRBJ2-7; the match to TRBD1 covers 8 bases. V dropped 6 bases and J dropped 6; count of bases not matched to a gene: 13. From germline, CDR1 is ENHRY and CDR2 SYGVKD. The CDR3 loop spans 15 amino acids. CDR3: CAISETDGQGAEQYF. CDR3 nucleotide sequence: TGTGCCATCAGCGAAACCGACGGACAGGGCGCCGAGCAGTACTTC.

Comments on this clone: The missing conserved phenylalanine or tryptophan at the end of this CDR3 makes a read error likely. The V and J genes are TRBV6-6 and TRBJ2-7; TRBD2 matches 7 bases. V trimming: 8 bases; J trimming: 4 bases; junction bases outside the gene matches: 8. Germline lookup yields CDR1 MNHNY and CDR2 SVGAGI (reference sequence). CDR3 size: 13 residues. CDR3 protein: CASAGASGYEQYL. CDR3 sequence (DNA): TGTGCCAGCGCGGGTGCTAGCGGATACGAGCAGTACCTC.

V usage is TRBV20-1 and J usage is TRBJ1-2; D might be TRBD1 (5 bases). V lost 7 bases to trimming and J lost 9 bases, with 15 bases between them. The germline gives CDR1 DFQATT, CDR2 SNEGSKA (reference sequence). The CDR3 loop spans 11 amino acids. This chain's CDR3 is CSVRQRTSYTF. The CDR3 coding sequence is TGCAGTGTTCGGCAGAGGACAAGCTACACCTTC.

This clone appeared a single time. The chain recombines TRBV30 with TRBJ2-7, with 9 nucleotides matching TRBD2. Trimming removed 5 bases from V and 0 bases from J; junction bases left unmatched: 5. The germline V gene has CDR1 GTSNPN and CDR2 SVGIG (reference sequence). This CDR3 comprises 14 residues. In nucleotides, the CDR3 is TGTGCCTGGTCCGGACTAGCGAGCTCCTACGAGCAGTACTTC. Protein sequence: CAWSGLASSYEQYF.

V gene TRBV30 combines with J gene TRBJ2-7; 10 bases are a match to TRBD2. Germline lookup yields CDR1 GTSNPN and CDR2 SVGIG (reference sequence). The J segment lost 4 bases and the V segment lost 2 bases, leaving 2 bases of the junction unmatched. CDR3 size: 13 residues. CDR3 in DNA: TGTGCCTGGAGTCCGGGACTAGCGTACGAGCAGTACTTC. This translates into CAWSPGLAYEQYF.

This chain joins TRBV6-1 and TRBJ1-2; TRBD1 matches 8 bases. Germline trimming cut 6 bases from V and 4 bases from J; bases unmatched to any gene: 7. The CDR3 has 14 residues. Germline V gives CDR1 MNHNS, CDR2 SASEGT. The CDR3: CASRPPGTGYGYTF. The CDR3 DNA sequence: TGTGCCAGCAGACCTCCCGGGACAGGCTATGGCTACACCTTC.